This T cell receptor beta chain was documented in a study of T cells in Graves' hyperthyroidism and ophthalmopathy (dated by TCRdb to the late 2010s). Some background on the complete study: Peripheral blood was collected at initial diagnosis, before any treatment. A discovery cohort of about 100 patients, approximately 45 with Graves' ophthalmopathy and 55 to 60 with stable Graves' hyperthyroidism, was used to find distinguishing TCR V-J signatures. Prospective prediction of ophthalmopathy was tested in an independent validation cohort consisting of fewer than 20 hyperthyroidism patients and more than 15 patients who later progressed to ophthalmopathy. The roughly 100 discovery patients were randomly split 7:3 into training and test sets. In about 6 Graves' hyperthyroidism patients, the study also compared T-cell repertoires from thyroid tissue with T-cell repertoires from blood. After sampling, hyperthyroidism patients received methimazole starting at 30 mg daily, and ophthalmopathy patients received high-dose intravenous methylprednisolone. The paper describes TCR Vbeta CDR3 sequencing of about 140 peripheral blood samples, made up of approximately 40 ophthalmopathy patients, around 73 hyperthyroidism patients and 17 progressor patients.

Only a few counts were recorded for this clonotype. There is no known antigen for this receptor. The record has no base qualities; no much larger clone is one base away. Moderately to severely active disease, a Clinical Activity Score of at least 3, a NOSPECS grade of at least 4, and a duration under 3 months were present in ophthalmopathy patients. Patients with uncontrolled infections, other autoimmune diseases, pregnancy or lactation were excluded. Diagnoses relied on clinical symptoms, serum thyroxine and TRAb, thyroid ultrasound and orbital computed tomography. PBMCs were isolated from about 9.1 ml of fresh peripheral blood by Ficoll-Paque density gradient centrifugation. Trizol reagent was used to extract total RNA, and RNA quality was then checked on an Agilent 2100 Bioanalyzer. Results and caveats for the whole study, not just this receptor: No statistical method was used to set the sample size in advance, and investigators knew the group allocation. During validation, the model predicted progression to ophthalmopathy a median of around 6 months ahead of onset, with just under 71% sensitivity and about 72% specificity. A model built on a 13 V-J signature distinguished ophthalmopathy from stable hyperthyroidism, reaching roughly 88% sensitivity and approximately 81% specificity in cross-validation and 80%/75% in testing. Blood samples also contained most of the expanded thyroid clonotypes (frequency above 0.001), which suggests that blood repertoires may reflect thyroid immune responses.

The TCR beta CDR3 regions were amplified from RNA transcripts. The first round of RT-PCR for the TCR CDR3 was performed with the HTBI primer set and the Qiagen OneStep RT-PCR kit. A second multiplex PCR round built the libraries, followed by size selection and purification. Sequencing of the libraries was done on an Illumina HiSeq2000 using paired-end 100 bp reads. Under the source paper's analysis protocol: SOAPnuke was used to process the raw data, removing reads that contained adapters or uncalled bases, had a mean Phred below 15, or lacked an exact match to the constant primer or identifier. High-quality paired reads were merged using COPE v1.2.5, and each unique nucleotide sequence was defined as a clonotype. MiTCR v1.1 was used to align clonotypes to the IMGT TRBV, TRBD and TRBJ reference segments. Analysis was restricted to V-J combinations with a frequency above 0.0001, which covered roughly 99% of repertoires. A TCS score was defined as the ratio between F50 (clonal expansion) and ExV (chaos), using BLOSUM62-based TCRdist between CDR3 peptides within each V-J. Welch's t-statistics and random forest reduced 500 to 650 V-J features to about 13, which were used in a naive Bayes classifier (R e1071). TCRdb passed the public sequencing reads through fastp at Q25 and MiXCR, retaining productive beta sequences. Each CDR3 protein appears once, grouped with its most common genes and DNA. TCRdb assigned the V and J calls; the authors' analysis was not used. The sample table lists about 640,000 distinct CDR3 sequences, about 20% of them with a count of one. The leading ten clones occupy under 35% of the sample.

This TCR derives from a man aged 25-40 years with Graves' ophthalmopathy. The specimen sequenced was blood.

The CDR3 reads CSVTGESYEQYF. The bases read TGCAGCGTCACAGGAGAATCCTACGAGCAGTACTTC. The sequence is built from TRBV29-1 and TRBJ2-7; TRBD1 is a possible D gene, resting on 5 matching bases. There are 12 amino acids in the CDR3, from cysteine to phenylalanine inclusive. The kept DNA is CDR3 alone, 36 bases in frame from the first base. Per the germline V gene, SQVTM is the CDR1 and ANQGSEA is the CDR2. V gives up 6 bases and J gives up 1 base, and the segment between their germline ends measures 10 bases.